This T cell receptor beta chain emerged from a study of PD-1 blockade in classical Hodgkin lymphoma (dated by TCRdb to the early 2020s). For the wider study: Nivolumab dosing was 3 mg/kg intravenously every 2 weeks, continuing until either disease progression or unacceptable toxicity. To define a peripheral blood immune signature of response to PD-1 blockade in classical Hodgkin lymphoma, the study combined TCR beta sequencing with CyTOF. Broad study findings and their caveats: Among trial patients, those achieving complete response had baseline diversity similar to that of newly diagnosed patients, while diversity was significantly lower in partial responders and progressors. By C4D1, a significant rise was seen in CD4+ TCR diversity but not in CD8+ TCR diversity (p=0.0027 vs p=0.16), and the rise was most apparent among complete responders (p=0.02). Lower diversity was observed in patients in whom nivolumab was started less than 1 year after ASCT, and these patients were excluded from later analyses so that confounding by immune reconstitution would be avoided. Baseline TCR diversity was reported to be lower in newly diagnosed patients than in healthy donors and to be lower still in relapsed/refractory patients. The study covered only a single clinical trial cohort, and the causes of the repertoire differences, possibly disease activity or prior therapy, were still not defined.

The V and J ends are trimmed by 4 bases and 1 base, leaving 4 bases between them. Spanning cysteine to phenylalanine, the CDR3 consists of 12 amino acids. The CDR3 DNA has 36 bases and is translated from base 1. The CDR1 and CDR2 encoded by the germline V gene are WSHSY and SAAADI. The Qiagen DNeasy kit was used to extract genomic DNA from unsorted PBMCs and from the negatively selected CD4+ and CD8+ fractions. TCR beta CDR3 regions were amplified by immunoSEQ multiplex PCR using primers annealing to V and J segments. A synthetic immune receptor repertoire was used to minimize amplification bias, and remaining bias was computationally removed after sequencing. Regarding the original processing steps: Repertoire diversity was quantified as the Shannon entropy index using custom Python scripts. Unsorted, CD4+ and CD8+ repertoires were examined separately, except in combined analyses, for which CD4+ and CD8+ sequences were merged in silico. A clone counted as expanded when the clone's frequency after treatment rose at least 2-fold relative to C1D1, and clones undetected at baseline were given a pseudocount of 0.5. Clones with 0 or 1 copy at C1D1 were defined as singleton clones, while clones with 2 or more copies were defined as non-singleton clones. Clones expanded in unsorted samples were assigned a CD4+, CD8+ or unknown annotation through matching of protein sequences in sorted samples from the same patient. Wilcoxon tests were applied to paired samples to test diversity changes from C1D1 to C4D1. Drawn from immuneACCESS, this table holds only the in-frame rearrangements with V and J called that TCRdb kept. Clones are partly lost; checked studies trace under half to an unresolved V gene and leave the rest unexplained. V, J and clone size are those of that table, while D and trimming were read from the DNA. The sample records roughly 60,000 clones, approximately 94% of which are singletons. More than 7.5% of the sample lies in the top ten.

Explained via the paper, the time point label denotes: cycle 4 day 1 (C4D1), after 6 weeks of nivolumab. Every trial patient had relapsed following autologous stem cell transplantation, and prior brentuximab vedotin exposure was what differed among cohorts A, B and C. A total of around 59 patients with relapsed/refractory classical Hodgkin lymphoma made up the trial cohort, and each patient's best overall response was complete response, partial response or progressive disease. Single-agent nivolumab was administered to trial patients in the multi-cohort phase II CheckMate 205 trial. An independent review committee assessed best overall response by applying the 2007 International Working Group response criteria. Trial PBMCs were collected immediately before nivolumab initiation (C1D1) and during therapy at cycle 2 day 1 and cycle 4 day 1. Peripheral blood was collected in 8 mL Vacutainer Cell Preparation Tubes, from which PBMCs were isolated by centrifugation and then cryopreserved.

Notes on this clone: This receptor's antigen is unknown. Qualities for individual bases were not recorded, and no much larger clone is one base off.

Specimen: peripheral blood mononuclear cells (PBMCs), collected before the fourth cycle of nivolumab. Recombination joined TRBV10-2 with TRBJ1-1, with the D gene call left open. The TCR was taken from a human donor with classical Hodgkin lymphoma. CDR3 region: CASSGPNTEAFF. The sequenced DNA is TGCGCCAGCAGTGGGCCGAACACTGAAGCTTTCTTT.